What follows is one T cell receptor (beta chain) and its context. Its antigen remains unidentified. 13 Jbeta primers and 60 Vbeta primers were used for the PCR. Clones were read by immunoSEQ multiplex PCR, and TCRdb kept only the in-frame ones, dropping some. The sample holds over 100,000 clones, 65% to 75% seen once. V lost 2 bases, J lost 4 bases, and 18 bases lay in between. Germline values: CDR1 LNHDA, CDR2 SQIVND (reference sequence). This CDR3 is built from 17 residues. This sample was taken from a study of cytomegalovirus exposure and HLA in healthy donors. Study-wide results and caveats: As a later analysis showed, several of the most significant clusters appeared to be linked to common viral pathogens.

This sequence originates from a man aged 25-45 years in good health and CMV-seropositive. Source material: PBMCs. The V and J genes are TRBV19 and TRBJ1-5; a possible D gene is TRBD1 (5 bases). CDR3 in amino acids: CASSINNRRDANQPQHF. The CDR3 DNA reads as TGTGCCAGTAGTATAAACAACAGGAGGGATGCAAATCAGCCCCAGCATTTT.